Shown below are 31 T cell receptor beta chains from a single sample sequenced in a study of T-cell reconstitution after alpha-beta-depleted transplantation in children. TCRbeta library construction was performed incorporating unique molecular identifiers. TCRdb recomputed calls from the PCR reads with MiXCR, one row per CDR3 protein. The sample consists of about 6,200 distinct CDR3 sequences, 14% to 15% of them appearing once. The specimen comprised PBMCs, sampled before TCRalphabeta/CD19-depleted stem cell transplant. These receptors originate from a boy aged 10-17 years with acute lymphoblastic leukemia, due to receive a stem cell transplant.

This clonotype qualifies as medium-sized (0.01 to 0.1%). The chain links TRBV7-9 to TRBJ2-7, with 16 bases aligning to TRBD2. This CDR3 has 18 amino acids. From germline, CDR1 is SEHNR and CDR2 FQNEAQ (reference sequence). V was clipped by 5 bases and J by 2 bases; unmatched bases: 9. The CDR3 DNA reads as TGTGCCAGCAGCCACGCTCCGGGACTAGCGGGAGGGCCCTACGAGCAGTACTTC. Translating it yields CASSHAPGLAGGPYEQYF.

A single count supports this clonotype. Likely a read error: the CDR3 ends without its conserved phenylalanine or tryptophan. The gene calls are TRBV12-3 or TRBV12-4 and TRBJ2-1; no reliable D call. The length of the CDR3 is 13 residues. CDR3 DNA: TGTGCCAGCAGTGCCCCCCTTTGGTATGATCAGTTCTTG. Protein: CASSAPLWYDQFL.

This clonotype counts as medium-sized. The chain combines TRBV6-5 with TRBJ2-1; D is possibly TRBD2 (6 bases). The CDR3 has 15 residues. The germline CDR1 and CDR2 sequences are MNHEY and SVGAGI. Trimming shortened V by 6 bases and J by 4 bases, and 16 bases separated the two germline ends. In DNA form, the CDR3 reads TGTGCCAGCAGCCCTCAGGAGGGCCCTTACAATGAGCAGTTCTTC. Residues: CASSPQEGPYNEQFF.

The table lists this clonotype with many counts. The CDR3 bases are TGTGCCATCAGTGATAGGGAGACCCAGTACTTC. Protein sequence: CAISDRETQYF. The chain is built from TRBV10-3 and TRBJ2-5; D uncertain. Germline V lookup: CDR1 ENHRY, CDR2 SYGVKD. The CDR3 is made up of 11 amino acids. V lost 3 bases to trimming and J lost 5 bases, with 4 bases between them.

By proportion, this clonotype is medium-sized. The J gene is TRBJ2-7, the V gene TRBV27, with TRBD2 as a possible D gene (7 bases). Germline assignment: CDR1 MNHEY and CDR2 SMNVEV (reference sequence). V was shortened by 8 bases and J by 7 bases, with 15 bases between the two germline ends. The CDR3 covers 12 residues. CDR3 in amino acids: CASGRGTREQYF. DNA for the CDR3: TGTGCCAGCGGGAGGGGGACGCGGGAGCAGTACTTC.

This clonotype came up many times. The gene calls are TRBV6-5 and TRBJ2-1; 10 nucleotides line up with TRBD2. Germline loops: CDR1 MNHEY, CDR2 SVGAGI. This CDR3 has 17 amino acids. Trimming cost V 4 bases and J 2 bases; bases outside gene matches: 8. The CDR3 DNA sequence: TGTGCCAGCAGTTCCCAGTCCCTAGCGGGAGCCTACAATGAGCAGTTCTTC. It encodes CASSSQSLAGAYNEQFF.

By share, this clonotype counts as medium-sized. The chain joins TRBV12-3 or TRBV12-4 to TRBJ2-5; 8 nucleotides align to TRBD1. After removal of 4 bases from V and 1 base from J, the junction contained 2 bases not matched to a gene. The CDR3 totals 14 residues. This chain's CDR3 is CASSSGQGQETQYF. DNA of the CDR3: TGTGCCAGCAGTTCCGGACAGGGCCAAGAGACCCAGTACTTC.

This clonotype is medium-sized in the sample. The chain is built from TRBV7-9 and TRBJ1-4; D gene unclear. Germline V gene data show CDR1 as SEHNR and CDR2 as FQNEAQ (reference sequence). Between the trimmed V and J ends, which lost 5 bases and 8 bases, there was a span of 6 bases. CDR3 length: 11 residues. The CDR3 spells CASSMREKLFF. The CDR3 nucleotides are TGTGCCAGCAGCATGAGAGAAAAACTGTTTTTT.

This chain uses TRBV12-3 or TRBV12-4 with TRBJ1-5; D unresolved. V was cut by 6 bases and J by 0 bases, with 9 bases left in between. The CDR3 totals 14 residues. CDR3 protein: CASSTLDSNQPQHF. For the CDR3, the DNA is TGTGCCAGCAGCACACTAGATAGCAATCAGCCCCAGCATTTT.

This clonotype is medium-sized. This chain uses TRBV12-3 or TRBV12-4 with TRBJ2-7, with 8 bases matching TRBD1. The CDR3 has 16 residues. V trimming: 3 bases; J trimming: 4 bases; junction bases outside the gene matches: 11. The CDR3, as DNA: TGTGCCAGCAGTTTCAATATAGGGCAGGGGGCATACGAGCAGTACTTC. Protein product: CASSFNIGQGAYEQYF.

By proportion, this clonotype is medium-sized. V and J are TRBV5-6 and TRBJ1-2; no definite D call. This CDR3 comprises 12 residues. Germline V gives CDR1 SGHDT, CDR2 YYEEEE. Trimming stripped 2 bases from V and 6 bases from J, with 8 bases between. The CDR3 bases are TGTGCCAGCAGCTTCAGCTTTGATGGCTACACCTTC. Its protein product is CASSFSFDGYTF.

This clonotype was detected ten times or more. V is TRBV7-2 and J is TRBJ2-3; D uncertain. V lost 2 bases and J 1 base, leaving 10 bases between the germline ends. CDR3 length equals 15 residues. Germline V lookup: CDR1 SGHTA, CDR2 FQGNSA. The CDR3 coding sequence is TGTGCCAGCAGCTTAAGCGAGTCACGCACAGATACGCAGTATTTT. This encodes CASSLSESRTDTQYF.

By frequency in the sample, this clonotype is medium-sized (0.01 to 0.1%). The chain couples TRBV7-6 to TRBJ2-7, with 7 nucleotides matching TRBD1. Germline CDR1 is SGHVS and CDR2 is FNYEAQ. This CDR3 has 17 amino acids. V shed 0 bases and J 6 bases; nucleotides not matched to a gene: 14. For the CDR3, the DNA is TGTGCCAGCAGCTTAGCGTTGAGGGGACAGAGCCTCACCGAGCAGTACTTC. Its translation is CASSLALRGQSLTEQYF.

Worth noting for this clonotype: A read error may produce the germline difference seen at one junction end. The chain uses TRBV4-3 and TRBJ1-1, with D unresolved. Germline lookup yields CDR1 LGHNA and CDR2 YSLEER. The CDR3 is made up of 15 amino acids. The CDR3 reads CAISPRGGRNTEAFF. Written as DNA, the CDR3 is TGCGCCATCAGCCCCCGGGGAGGTCGGAACACTGAAGCTTTCTTT.

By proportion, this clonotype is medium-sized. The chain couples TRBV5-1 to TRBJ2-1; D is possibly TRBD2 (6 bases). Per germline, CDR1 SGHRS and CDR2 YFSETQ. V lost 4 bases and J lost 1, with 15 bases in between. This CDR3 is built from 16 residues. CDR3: CASSRKRSGSYNEQFF. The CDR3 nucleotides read TGCGCCAGCAGCCGCAAGCGTAGCGGATCCTACAATGAGCAGTTCTTC.

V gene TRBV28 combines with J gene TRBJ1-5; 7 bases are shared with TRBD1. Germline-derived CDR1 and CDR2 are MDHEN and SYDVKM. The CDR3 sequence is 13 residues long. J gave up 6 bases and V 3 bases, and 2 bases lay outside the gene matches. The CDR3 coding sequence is TGTGCCAGCAGTTTGACAGGGAGTCAGCCCCAGCATTTT. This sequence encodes CASSLTGSQPQHF.

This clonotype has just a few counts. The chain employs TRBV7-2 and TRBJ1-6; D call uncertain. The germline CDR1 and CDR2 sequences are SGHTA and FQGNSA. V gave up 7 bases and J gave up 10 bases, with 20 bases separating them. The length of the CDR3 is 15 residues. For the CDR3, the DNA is TGTGCCAGCACCCCTGGGGAGGGCCGGGGATCACCCCTCCACTTT. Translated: CASTPGEGRGSPLHF.

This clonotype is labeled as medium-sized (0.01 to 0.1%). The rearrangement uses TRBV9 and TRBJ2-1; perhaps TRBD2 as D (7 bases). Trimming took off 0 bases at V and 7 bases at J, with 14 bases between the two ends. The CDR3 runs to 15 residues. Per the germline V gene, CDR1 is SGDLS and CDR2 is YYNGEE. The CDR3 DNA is TGTGCCAGCAGCGTAGATCGGGGGGCCAGGAATGAGCAGTTCTTC. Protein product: CASSVDRGARNEQFF.

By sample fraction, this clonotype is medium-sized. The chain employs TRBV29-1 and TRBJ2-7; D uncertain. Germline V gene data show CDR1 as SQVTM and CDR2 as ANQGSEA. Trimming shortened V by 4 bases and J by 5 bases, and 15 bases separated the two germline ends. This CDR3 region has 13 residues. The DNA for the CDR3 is TGCAGCGTTGTTTTGGGTCTTCGCAACGAGCAGTACTTC. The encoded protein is CSVVLGLRNEQYF.

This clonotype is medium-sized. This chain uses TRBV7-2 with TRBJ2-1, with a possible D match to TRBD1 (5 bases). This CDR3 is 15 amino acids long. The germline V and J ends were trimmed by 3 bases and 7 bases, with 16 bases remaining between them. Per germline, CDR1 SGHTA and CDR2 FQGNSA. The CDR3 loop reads CASSFLGQLENEQFF. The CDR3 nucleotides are TGTGCCAGCAGCTTCCTGGGGCAATTGGAGAATGAGCAGTTCTTC.

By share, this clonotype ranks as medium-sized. CDR3 residues: CSAKRRAKGNTEAFF. CDR3 DNA: TGCAGTGCTAAACGACGGGCCAAGGGAAACACTGAAGCTTTCTTT. The rearrangement uses TRBV20-1 and TRBJ1-1, with D unclear. Germline-derived CDR1 and CDR2 are DFQATT and SNEGSKA (reference sequence). This CDR3 comprises 15 residues. Trimming cost V 4 bases and J 2 bases, with 17 bases left between them.

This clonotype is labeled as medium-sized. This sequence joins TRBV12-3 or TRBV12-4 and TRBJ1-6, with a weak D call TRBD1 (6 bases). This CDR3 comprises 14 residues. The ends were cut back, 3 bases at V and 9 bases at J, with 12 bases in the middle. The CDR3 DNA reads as TGTGCCAGCAGTTTTTACAGGGAATTTTCACCCCTCCACTTT. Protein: CASSFYREFSPLHF.

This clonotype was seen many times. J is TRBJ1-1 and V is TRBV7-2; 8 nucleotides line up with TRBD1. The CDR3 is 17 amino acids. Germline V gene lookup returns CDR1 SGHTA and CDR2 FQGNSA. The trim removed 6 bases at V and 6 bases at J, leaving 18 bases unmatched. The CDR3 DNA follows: TGTGCCAGCAGAGCACGGACAGGGATGAGGAGGGCCGCTGAAGCTTTCTTT. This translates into CASRARTGMRRAAEAFF.

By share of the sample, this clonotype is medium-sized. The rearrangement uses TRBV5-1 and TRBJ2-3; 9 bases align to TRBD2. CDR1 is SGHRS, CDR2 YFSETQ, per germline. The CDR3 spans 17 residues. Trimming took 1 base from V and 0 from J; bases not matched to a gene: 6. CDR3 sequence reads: CASSLPAAGGSTDTQYF. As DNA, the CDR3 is TGCGCCAGCAGCTTGCCCGCCGCGGGAGGGAGCACAGATACGCAGTATTTT.

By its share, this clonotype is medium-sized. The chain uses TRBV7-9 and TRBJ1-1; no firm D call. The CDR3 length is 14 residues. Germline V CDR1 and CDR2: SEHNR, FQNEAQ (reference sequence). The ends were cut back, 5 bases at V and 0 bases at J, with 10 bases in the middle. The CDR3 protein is CASSPEKLNTEAFF. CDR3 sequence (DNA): TGTGCCAGCAGCCCAGAGAAATTGAACACTGAAGCTTTCTTT.

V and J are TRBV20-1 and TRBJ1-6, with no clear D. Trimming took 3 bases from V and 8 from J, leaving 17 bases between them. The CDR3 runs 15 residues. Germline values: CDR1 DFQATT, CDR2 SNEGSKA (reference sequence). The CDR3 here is CSASETQIIDSPLHF. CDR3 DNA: TGCAGTGCTAGTGAAACGCAAATCATAGATTCACCCCTCCACTTT.

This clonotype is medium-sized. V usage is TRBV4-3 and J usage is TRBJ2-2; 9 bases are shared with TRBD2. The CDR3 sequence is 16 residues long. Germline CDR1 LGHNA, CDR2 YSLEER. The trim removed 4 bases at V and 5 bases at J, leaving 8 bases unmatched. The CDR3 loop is CASSPGGGGRTGELFF. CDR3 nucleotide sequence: TGCGCCAGCAGCCCAGGCGGGGGGGGGAGGACCGGGGAGCTGTTTTTT.

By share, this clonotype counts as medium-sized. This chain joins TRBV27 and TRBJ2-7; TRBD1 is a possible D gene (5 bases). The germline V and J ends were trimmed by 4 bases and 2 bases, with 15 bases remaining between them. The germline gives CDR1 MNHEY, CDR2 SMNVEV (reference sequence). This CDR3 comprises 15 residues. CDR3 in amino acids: CASSSKPPGTYEQYF. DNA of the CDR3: TGTGCCAGCAGTTCAAAGCCTCCAGGGACCTACGAGCAGTACTTC.

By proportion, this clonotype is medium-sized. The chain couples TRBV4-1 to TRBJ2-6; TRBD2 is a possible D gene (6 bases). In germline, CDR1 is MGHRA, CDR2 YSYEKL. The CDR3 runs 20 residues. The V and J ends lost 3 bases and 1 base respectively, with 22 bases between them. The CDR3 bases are TGCGCCAGCAGCCAGGAAAATTTTCGGGGCGGGATGTCTGGGGCCAACGTCCTGACTTTC. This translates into CASSQENFRGGMSGANVLTF.

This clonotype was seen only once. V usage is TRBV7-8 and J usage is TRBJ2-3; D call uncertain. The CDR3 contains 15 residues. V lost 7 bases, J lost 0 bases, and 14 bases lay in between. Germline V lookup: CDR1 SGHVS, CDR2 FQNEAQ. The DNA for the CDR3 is TGTGCCAGCAACGCCGCGACAACTAGCACAGATACGCAGTATTTT. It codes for CASNAATTSTDTQYF.

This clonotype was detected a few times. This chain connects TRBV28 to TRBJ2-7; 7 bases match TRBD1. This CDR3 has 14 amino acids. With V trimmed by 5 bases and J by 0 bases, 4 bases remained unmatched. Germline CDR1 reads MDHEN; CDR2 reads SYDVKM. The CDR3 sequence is CASSDRDSSYEQYF. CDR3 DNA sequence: TGTGCCAGCAGTGACCGGGACAGCTCCTACGAGCAGTACTTC.